This entry features one T cell receptor beta chain sequence. Antigen specificity is unknown. Each donor had 8.5 to 10 milliliters of peripheral blood drawn. This entry comes from a study of blood T cells in healthy people across ages. In the study overall: About one barcoded TCR beta cDNA was captured per two T cells.

Findings and limits, study-wide: Possibly confounding the expanded clonotype changes was the fact that donor CMV status was unknown.

For the second PCR, which ran for about 7 to 12 cycles, a sample-barcoded 5' primer and a J-beta primer mix were used. TCRdb ran MiXCR on the 5' RACE reads and lists one entry per CDR3 protein. This sample carries over 1,500,000 distinct CDR3 sequences, less than 50% of them seen once, and the ten largest clones take 2.1%. The sample comprised blood. This TCR came from a middle-aged woman in good health.

Written as DNA, the CDR3 is TGTGCCGGAGCGGGGGGGCGATCCACAGATACGCAGTATTTT. Its translation: CAGAGGRSTDTQYF. The chain is built from TRBV2 and TRBJ2-3, with 10 bases fitting TRBD2. The CDR3 runs 14 residues. Germline V gene data show CDR1 as SNHLY and CDR2 as FYNNEI. Trimming cost V 11 bases and J 2 bases; bases outside gene matches: 7.